The rows below give T cell receptor beta chains drawn from one sample of a study of blood T cell repertoires in COVID-19. Clones were sequenced by immunoSEQ multiplex PCR, and TCRdb holds only the in-frame ones, with some missing. The sample has around 230,000 clones, under 90% seen once. The sample comprised peripheral blood. The receptors shown here come from a woman in her 40s with active or convalescent COVID-19. The conserved cysteine and the conserved F or W are not part of the CDR3 here. The order of the fields is V gene, J gene, CDR3 protein.

v_gene: TRBV19; j_gene: TRBJ1-1; CDR3aa: ASTPQLATEAF
v_gene: TRBV19; j_gene: TRBJ1-1; CDR3aa: ASSEDRWATEAF
v_gene: TRBV5-1; j_gene: TRBJ2-1; CDR3aa: ASSSQSPNNEQF
v_gene: TRBV10-3; j_gene: TRBJ1-1; CDR3aa: AISGDRGGTEAF
v_gene: TRBV29-1; j_gene: TRBJ1-4; CDR3aa: SVLSGGREKLF
v_gene: TRBV10-2; j_gene: TRBJ1-1; CDR3aa: ASRGDRENTEAF
v_gene: TRBV30; j_gene: TRBJ1-1; CDR3aa: AWTEYDRTGGGAF
v_gene: TRBV7-8; j_gene: TRBJ2-7; CDR3aa: ASSTRLAGGDHLPYEQY
v_gene: TRBV7-2; j_gene: TRBJ1-5; CDR3aa: ASSLGSQGYSNQPQH
v_gene: TRBV18; j_gene: TRBJ2-7; CDR3aa: ASSQGYHEQY
v_gene: TRBV9; j_gene: TRBJ1-1; CDR3aa: ASGSGVGRTEAF